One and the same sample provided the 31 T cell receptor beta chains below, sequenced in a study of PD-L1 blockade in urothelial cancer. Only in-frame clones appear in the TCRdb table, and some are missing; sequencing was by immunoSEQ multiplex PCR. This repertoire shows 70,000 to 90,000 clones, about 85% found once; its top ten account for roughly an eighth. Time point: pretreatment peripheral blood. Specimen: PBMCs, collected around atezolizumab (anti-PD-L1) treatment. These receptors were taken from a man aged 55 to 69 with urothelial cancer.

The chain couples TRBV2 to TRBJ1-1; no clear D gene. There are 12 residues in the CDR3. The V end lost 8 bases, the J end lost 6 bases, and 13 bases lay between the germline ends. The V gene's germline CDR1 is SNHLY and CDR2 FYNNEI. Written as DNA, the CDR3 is TGTGCCAGCTGCGAGGGAGTGCCTGAAGCTTTCTTT. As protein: CASCEGVPEAFF.

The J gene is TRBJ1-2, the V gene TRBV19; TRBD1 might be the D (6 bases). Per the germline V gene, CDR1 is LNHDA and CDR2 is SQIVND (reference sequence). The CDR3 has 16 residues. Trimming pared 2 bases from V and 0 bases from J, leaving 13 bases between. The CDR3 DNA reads TGTGCCAGTAGTATATCCGGGACAAGAGCTAACTATGGCTACACCTTC. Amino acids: CASSISGTRANYGYTF.

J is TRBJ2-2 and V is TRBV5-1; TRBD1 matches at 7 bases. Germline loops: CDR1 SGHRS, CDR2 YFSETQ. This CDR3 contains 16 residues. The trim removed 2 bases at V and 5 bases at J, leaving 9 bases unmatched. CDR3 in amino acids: CASSLGPTGQTGELFF. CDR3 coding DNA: TGCGCCAGCAGCTTAGGCCCGACAGGGCAAACCGGGGAGCTGTTTTTT.

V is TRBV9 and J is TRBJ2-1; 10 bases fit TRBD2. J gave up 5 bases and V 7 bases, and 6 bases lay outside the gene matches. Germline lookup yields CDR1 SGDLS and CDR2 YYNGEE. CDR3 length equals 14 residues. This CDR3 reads CASALAGAHNEQFF. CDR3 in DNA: TGTGCCAGCGCGCTAGCGGGAGCCCACAATGAGCAGTTCTTC.

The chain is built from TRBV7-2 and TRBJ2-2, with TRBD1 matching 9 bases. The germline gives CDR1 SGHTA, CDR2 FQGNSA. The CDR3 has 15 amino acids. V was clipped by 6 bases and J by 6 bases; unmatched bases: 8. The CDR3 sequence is CASRGGTGKPGELFF. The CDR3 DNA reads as TGTGCCAGCAGGGGGGGGACAGGGAAACCCGGGGAGCTGTTTTTT.

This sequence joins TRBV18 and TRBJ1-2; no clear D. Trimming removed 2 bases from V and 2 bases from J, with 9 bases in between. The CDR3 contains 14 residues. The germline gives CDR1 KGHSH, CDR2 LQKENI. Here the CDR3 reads CASSPSGGNYGYTF. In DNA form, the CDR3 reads TGTGCCAGCTCACCATCGGGCGGGAACTATGGCTACACCTTC. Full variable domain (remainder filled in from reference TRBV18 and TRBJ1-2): NAGVMQNPRHLVRRRGQEARLRCSPMKGHSHVYWYRQLPEEGLKFMVYLQKENIIDESGMPKERFSAEFPKEGPSILRIQQVVRGDSAAYFCASSPSGGNYGYTFGSGTRLTVV.

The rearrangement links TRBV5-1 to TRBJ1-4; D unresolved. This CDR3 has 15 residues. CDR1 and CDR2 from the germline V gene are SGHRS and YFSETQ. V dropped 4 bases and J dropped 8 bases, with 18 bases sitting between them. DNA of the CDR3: TGCGCCAGCAGCCCGGACTCCGATCGGAGAGAAAAACTGTTTTTT. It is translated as CASSPDSDRREKLFF.

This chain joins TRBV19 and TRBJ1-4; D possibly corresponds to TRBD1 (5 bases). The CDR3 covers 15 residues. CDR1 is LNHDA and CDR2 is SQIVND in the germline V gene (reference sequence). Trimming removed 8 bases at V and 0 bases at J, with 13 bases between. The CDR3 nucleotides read TGTGCCAGTCGCGACAGACCTGCAACTAATGAAAAACTGTTTTTT. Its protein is CASRDRPATNEKLFF.

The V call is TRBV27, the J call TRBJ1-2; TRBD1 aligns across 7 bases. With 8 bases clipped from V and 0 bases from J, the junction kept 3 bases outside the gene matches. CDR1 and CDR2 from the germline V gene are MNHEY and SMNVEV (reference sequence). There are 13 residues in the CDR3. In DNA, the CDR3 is TGTGCCAGCTCAGGGACAGCTAACTATGGCTACACCTTC. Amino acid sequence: CASSGTANYGYTF.

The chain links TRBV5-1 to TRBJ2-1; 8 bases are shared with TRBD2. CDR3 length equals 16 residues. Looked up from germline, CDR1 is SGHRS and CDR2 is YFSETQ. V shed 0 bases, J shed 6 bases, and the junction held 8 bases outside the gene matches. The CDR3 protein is CASSLVGTSGSNEQFF. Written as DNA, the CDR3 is TGCGCCAGCAGCTTGGTCGGGACTAGTGGTTCCAATGAGCAGTTCTTC.

The CDR3 spells CASSLQEFSYEQYF. The CDR3 region has the DNA TGCGCCAGCAGCTTGCAAGAGTTTTCCTACGAGCAGTACTTC. The chain links TRBV5-1 to TRBJ2-7; D is unclear. Germline V gives CDR1 SGHRS, CDR2 YFSETQ. CDR3 length: 14 amino acids. V was shortened by 1 base and J by 1 base, with 9 bases between the two germline ends.

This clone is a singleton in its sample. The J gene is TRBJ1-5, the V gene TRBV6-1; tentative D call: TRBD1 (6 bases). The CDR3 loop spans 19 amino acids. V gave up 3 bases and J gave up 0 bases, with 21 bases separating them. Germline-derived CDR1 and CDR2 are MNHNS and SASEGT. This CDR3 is CASSDSRPNRAYSNQPQHF. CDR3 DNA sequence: TGTGCCAGCAGTGATTCGCGACCGAACAGGGCTTATAGCAATCAGCCCCAGCATTTT.

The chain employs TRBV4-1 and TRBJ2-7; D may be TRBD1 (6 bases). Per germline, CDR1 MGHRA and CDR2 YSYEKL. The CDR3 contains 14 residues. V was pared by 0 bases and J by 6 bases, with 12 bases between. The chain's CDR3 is CASSQDTGIREQYF. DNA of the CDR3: TGCGCCAGCAGCCAAGATACAGGGATCCGCGAGCAGTACTTC.

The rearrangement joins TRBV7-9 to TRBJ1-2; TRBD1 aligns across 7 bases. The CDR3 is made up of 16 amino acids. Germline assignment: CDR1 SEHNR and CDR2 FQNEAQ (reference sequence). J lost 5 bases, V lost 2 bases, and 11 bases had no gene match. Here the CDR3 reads CASSLNSEGQIYGYTF. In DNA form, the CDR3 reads TGTGCCAGCAGCTTAAACTCCGAGGGACAGATATATGGCTACACCTTC.

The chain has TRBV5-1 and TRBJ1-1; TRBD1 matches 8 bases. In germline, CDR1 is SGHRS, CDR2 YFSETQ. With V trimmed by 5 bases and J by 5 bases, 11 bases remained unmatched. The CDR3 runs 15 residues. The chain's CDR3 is CASRYDPGGGTEAFF. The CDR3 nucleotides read TGCGCCAGCAGGTACGATCCAGGGGGCGGGACTGAAGCTTTCTTT.

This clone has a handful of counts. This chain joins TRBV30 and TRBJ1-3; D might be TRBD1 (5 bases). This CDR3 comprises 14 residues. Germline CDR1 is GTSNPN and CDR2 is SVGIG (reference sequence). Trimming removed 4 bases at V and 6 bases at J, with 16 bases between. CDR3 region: CAWNPVEGANTIYF. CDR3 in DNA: TGTGCCTGGAATCCTGTTGAAGGGGCAAACACCATATATTTT.

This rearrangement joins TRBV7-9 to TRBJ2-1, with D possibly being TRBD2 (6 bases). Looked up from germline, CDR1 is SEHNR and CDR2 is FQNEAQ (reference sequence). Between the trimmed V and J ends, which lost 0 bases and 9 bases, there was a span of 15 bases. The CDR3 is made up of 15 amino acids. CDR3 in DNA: TGTGCCAGCAGCTTAGCCCCAGCGGGTATGGCTGAGCAGTTCTTC. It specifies CASSLAPAGMAEQFF.

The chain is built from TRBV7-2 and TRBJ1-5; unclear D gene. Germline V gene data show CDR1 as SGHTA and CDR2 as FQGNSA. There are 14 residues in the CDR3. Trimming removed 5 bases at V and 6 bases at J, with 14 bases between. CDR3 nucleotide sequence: TGTGCCAGCAGCCCGGCGGGTGGTCGTCAGCCCCAGCATTTT. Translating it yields CASSPAGGRQPQHF. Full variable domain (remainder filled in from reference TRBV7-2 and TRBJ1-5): GAGVSQSPSNKVTEKGKDVELRCDPISGHTALYWYRQSLGQGLEFLIYFQGNSAPDKSGLPSDRFSAERTGGSVSTLTIQRTQQEDSAVYLCASSPAGGRQPQHFGDGTRLSIL.

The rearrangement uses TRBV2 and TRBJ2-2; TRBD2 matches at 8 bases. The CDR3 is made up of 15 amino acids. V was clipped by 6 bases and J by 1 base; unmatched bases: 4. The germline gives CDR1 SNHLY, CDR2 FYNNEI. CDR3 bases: TGTGCCAGCAGATTAGCGGGAAGGAACACCGGGGAGCTGTTTTTT. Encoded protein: CASRLAGRNTGELFF.

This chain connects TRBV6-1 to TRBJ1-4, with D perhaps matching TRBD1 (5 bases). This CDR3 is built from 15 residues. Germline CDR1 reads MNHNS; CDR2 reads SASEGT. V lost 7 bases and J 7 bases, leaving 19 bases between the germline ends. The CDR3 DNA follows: TGTGCCAGCATCCAATTCGGAGGGGCAAGTGAAAAACTGTTTTTT. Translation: CASIQFGGASEKLFF.

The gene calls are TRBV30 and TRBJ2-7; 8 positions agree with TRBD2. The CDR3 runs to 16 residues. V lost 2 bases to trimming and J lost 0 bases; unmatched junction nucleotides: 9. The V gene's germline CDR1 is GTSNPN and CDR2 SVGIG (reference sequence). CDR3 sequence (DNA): TGTGCCTGGAGTCCCTCTAGCGGGTACAACTCCTACGAGCAGTACTTC. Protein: CAWSPSSGYNSYEQYF.

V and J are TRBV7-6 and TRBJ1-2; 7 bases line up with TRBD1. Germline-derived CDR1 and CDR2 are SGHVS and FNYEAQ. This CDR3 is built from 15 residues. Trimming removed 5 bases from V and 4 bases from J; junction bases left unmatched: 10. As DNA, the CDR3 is TGTGCCAGCAGCAGACAGGGAGGTCTTGGCTATGGCTACACCTTC. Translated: CASSRQGGLGYGYTF.

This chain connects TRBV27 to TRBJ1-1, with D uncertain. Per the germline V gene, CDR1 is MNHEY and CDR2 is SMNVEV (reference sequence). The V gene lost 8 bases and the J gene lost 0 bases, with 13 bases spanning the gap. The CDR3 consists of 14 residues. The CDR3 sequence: CASGEGRLNTEAFF. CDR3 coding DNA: TGTGCCAGCGGCGAAGGCAGGTTGAACACTGAAGCTTTCTTT.

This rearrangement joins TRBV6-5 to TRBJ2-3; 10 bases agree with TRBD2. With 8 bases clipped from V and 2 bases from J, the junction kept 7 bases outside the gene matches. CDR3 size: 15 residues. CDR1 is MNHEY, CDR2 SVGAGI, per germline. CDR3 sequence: CASPSSGRDTDTQYF. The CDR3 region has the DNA TGTGCCAGCCCGTCGAGCGGGAGGGACACAGATACGCAGTATTTT.

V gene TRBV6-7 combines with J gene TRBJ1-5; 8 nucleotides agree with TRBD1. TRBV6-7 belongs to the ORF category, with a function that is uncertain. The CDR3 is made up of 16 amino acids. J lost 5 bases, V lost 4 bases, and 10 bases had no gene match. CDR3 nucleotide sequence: TGTGCCAGCAGTTCCGGCAGGGGGCGCGGAGATCAGCCCCAGCATTTT. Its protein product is CASSSGRGRGDQPQHF.

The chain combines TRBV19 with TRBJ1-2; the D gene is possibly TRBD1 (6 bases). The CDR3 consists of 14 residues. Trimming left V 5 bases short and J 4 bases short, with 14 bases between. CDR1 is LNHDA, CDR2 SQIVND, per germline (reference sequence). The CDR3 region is CASSGIAGAYGYTF. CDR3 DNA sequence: TGTGCCAGTAGTGGGATTGCAGGGGCCTATGGCTACACCTTC.

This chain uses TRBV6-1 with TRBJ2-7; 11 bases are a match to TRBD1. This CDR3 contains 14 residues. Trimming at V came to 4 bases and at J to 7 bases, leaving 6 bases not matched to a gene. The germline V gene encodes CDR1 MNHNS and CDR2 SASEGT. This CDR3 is CASSAGQGAIEQYF. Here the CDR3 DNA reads TGTGCCAGCAGTGCCGGACAGGGGGCGATAGAGCAGTACTTC.

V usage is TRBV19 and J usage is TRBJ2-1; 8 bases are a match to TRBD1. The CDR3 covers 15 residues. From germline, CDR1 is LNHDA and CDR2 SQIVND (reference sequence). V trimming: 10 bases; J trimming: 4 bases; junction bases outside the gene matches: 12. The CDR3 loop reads CATTHYGQGYNEQFF. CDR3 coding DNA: TGTGCCACTACGCACTATGGACAGGGATACAATGAGCAGTTCTTC.

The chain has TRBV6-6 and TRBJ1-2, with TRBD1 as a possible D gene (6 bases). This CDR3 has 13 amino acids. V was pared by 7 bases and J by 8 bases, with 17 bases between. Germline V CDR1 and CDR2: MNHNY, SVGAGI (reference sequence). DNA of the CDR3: TGTGCCAGCATCCAATCAGGGGTAGGGGGCTACACCTTC. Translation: CASIQSGVGGYTF.

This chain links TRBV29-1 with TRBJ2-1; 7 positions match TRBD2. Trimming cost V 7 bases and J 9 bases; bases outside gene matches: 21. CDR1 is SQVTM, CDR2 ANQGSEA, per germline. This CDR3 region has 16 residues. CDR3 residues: CSDLSLSLATATEQFF. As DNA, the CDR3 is TGCAGCGACCTAAGTTTGTCACTAGCGACGGCCACTGAGCAGTTCTTC.

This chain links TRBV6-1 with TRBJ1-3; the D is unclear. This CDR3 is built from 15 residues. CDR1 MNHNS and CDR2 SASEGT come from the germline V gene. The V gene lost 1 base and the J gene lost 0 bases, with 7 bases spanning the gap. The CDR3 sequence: CASSEGLHSGNTIYF. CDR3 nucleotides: TGTGCCAGCAGTGAAGGACTGCACTCTGGAAACACCATATATTTT.